The present entry profiles one T cell receptor beta chain with its context. Its target is unknown. These data belong to a study of cytomegalovirus exposure and HLA in healthy donors. Whole-study findings and limits: Some TCR beta chains (roughly 160 of them) were listed as cytomegalovirus-associated. On later analysis, the bulk of CMV-associated TCR beta chains appeared to be HLA-restricted. A cluster of highly shared sequence variants was likely a sequencing artifact.

Researchers ran the PCR with 60 Vbeta and 13 Jbeta primers. Some clones are missing from TCRdb's copy, which holds only in-frame ones; the method was immunoSEQ multiplex PCR. The sample records about 200,000 clones, roughly 80% being singletons. With 3 bases clipped from V and 5 bases from J, the junction kept 18 bases outside the gene matches. CDR1 and CDR2 (germline): PRHDT, FYEKMQ (reference sequence). This CDR3 comprises 19 residues. The clonotype originates from a woman aged 30 to 39 in good health and CMV-seronegative. Sequenced sample: PBMCs. V is TRBV13 and J is TRBJ2-5, with TRBD2 matching 10 bases. CDR3 amino acids: CASSFKHLLAGVWEETQYF. The CDR3, as DNA: TGTGCCAGCAGCTTTAAACATTTGCTAGCGGGAGTATGGGAGGAGACCCAGTACTTC.